The present T cell receptor beta chain was sequenced within a study of post-analysis software for immune sequencing data. At the level of the study: Both relapsing-remitting and secondary progressive multiple sclerosis featured among the disease courses, as did progressive-relapsing multiple sclerosis.

This clonotype was seen more than once but under ten times. Its antigen is currently unknown. Broader study findings: There were five or six TRBV segments more frequent in patients than controls, and TRBV5-6, TRBV5-1 and TRBV20-1 were among them. Significantly decreased normalized Chao1 diversity was recorded for multiple sclerosis patients relative to controls. Under the F measure, samples that were prepared in one batch clustered strongly together.

The germline CDR1 and CDR2 sequences are LNHNV and YYDKDF (reference sequence). CDR3 length equals 15 residues. Incorporated into the TCR beta cDNA libraries were unique molecular identifiers, which served to reduce PCR and sequencing biases. TCRdb fed the PCR reads into MiXCR, producing one record per CDR3 protein. The repertoire holds approximately 730,000 distinct CDR3 sequences, with 35% to 55% as singletons. The chain couples TRBV15 to TRBJ2-4; a weak D match, TRBD2 (6 bases). TRBJ2-7 explains the end of the DNA better; the J call may be wrong. The clonotype comes from a girl aged 10 to 17 with multiple sclerosis. The sample comprised blood. The CDR3 sequence: CATSRGGGALYEQYF. DNA for the CDR3: TGTGCCACCAGCAGAGGCGGAGGGGCGTTGTACGAGCAGTACTTC.